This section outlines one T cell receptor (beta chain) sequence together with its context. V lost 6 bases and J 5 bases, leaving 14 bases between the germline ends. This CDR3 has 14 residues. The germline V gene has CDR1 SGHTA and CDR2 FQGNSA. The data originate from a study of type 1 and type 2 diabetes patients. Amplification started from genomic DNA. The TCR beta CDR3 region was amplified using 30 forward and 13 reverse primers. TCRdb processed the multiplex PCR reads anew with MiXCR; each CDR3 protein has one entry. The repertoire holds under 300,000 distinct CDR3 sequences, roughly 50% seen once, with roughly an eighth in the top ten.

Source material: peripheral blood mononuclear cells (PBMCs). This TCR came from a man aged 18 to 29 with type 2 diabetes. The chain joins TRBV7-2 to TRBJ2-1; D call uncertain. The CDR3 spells CASSLWQANNEQFF. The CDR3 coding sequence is TGTGCCAGCAGTTTGTGGCAGGCAAACAATGAGCAGTTCTTC.